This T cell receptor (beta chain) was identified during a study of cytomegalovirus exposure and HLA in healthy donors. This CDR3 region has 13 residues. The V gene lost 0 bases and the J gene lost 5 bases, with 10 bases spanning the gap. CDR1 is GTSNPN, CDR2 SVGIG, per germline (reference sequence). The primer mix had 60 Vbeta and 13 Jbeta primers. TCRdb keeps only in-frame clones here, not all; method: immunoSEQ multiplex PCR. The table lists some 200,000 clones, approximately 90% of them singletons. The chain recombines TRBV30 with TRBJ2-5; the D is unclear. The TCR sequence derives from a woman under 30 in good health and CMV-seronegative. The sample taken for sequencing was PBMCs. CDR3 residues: CAWSVYSGETQYF. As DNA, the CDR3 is TGTGCCTGGAGTGTCTATTCCGGGGAGACCCAGTACTTC.